The following is a T cell receptor (beta chain) sequence with its context. Its target is unknown. A read error may produce the germline difference seen at one junction end. Using RNA template, CDR3s of TCR alpha and beta were amplified with iRepertoire arm-PCR. TCRdb ran MiXCR on the multiplex PCR reads and lists one entry per CDR3 protein. This sample carries 90,000 or so distinct CDR3 sequences, around 42% of them seen once, and the ten largest clones take more than 30%. This entry comes from a study of glioma-infiltrating T cells. Findings and limits, study-wide: Gliomas, especially low-grade, showed above-expected tissue-blood divergence; non-neoplastic patients showed below. Only very few CDR3 sequences appeared in both tissue and blood.

Per the germline V gene, CDR1 is MNHNS and CDR2 is SASEGT. This CDR3 has 15 residues. The sequencing sample was made of glioma tissue, nonneoplastic brain tissue, or PBMCs (not recorded which). The chain employs TRBV6-1 and TRBJ2-1; D possibly corresponds to TRBD2 (7 bases). The clonotype was recovered from a human donor with low-grade glioma or glioblastoma, undergoing nonglioma brain surgery, or in good health (not recorded which). CDR3 residues: CASSEVAGAYDQQFF. CDR3 bases: TGTGCCAGCAGTGAAGTGGCGGGGGCATACGATCAGCAGTTTTTC.